This section outlines one T cell receptor (beta chain) sequence together with its context. The CDR3 has 16 amino acids. The junction had 9 bases not matched to a gene; V was cut back by 6 bases and J by 3 bases. Germline CDR1 is MDHEN and CDR2 is SYDVKM. The data were obtained in a study of blood T cell repertoires in COVID-19. Study overall: PBMCs, B-cell-depleted T cells, or T cells provided the cDNA or gDNA that made up the material.

The assay was immunoSEQ multiplex PCR, and TCRdb's table has in-frame clones only and misses some. The sample has some 280,000 clones, about nine tenths seen once. The sequencing input was peripheral blood. The chain employs TRBV28 and TRBJ1-5; TRBD1 aligns across 9 bases. This TCR came from a middle-aged woman who had recovered from COVID-19. The CDR3 region has the DNA TGTGCCAGCAGCCCCGGGACAGGGCGTTTCAATCAGCCCCAGCATTTT. This codes for CASSPGTGRFNQPQHF.